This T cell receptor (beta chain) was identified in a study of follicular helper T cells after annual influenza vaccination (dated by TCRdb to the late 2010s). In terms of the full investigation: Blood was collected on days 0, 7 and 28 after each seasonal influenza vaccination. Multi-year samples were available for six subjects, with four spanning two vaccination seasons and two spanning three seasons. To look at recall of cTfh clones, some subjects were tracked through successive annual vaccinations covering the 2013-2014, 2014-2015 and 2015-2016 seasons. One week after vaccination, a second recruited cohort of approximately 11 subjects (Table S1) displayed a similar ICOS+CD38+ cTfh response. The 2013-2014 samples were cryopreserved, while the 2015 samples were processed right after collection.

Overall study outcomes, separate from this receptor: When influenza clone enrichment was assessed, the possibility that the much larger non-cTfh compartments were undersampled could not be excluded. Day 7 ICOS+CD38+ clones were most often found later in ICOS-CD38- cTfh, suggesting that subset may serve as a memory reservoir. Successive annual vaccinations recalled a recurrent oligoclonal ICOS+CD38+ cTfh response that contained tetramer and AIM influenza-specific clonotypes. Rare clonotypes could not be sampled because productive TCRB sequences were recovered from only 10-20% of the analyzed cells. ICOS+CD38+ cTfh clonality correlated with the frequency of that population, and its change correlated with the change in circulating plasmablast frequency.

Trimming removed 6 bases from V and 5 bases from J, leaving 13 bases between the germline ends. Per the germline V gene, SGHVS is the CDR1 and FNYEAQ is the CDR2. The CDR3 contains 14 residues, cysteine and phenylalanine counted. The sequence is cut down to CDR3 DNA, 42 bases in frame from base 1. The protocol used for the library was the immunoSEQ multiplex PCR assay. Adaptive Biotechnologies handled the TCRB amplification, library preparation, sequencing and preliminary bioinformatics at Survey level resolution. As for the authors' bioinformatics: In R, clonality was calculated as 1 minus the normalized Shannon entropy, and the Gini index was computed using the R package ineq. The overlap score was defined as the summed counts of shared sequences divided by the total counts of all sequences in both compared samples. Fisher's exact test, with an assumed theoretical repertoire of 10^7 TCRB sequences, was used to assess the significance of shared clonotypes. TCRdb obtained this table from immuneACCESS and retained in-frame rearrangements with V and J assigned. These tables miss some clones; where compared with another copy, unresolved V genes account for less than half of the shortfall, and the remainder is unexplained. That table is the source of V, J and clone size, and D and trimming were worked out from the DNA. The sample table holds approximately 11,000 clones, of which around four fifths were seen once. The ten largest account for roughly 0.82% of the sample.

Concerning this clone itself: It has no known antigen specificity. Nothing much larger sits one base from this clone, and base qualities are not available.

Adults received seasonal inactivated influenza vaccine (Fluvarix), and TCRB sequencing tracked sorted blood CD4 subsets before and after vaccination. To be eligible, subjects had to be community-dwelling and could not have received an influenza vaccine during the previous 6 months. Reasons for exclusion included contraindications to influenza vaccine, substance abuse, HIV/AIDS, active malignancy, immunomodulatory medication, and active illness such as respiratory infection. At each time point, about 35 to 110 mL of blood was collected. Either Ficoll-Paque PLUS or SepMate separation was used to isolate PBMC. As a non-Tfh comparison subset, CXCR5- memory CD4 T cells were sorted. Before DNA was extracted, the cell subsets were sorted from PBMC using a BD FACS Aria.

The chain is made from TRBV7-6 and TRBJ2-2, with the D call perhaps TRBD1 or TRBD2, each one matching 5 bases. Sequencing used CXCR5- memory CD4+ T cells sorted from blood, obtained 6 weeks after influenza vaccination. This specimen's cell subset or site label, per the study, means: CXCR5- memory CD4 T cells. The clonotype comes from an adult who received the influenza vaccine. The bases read TGTGCCAGCAGTTCCGGGACGAGGACCGGGGAGCTGTTTTTT. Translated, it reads CASSSGTRTGELFF.